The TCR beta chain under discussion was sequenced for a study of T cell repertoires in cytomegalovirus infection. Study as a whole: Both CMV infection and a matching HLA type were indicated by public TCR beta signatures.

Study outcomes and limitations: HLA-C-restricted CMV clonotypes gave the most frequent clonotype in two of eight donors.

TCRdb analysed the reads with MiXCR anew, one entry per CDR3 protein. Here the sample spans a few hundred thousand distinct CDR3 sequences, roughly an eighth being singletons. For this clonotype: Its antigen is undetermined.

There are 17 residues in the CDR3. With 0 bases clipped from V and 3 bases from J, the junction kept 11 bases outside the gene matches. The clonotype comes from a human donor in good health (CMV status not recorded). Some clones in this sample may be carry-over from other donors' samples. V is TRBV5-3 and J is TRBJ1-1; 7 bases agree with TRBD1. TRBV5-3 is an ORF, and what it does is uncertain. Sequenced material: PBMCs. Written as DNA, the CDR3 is TGTGCCAGAAGCTTGGGAGGGGGCAAGACCCGAGACACTGAAGCTTTCTTT. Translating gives CARSLGGGKTRDTEAFF.